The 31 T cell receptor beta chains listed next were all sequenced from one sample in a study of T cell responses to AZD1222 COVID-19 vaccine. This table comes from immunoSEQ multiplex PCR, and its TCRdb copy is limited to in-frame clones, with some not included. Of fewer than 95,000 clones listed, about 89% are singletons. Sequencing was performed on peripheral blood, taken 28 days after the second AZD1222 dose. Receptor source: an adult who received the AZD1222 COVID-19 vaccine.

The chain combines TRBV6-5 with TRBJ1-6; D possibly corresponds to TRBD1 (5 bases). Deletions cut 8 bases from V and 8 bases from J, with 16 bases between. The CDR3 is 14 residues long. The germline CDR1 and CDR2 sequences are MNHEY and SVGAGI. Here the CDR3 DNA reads TGTGCCAGCCTGGTCGGCAGGGATTATTCACCCCTCCACTTT. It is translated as CASLVGRDYSPLHF.

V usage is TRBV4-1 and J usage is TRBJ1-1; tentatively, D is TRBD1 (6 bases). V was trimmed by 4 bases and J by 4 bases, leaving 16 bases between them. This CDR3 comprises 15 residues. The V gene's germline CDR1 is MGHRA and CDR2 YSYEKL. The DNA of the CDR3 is TGCGCCAGCAGCCCTGCGGGGGGGCGCAGCACTGAAGCTTTCTTT. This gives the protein CASSPAGGRSTEAFF.

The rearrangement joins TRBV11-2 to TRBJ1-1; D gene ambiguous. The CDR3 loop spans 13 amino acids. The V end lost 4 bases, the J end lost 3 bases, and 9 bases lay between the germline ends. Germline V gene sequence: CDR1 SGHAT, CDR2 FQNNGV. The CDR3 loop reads CASSSSIDTEAFF. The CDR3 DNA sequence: TGTGCCAGCAGCTCTAGTATCGACACTGAAGCTTTCTTT.

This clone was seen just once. CDR3 amino acids: CASSKGGFRDHEQYF. In DNA, the CDR3 is TGTGCCAGCAGCAAAGGAGGGTTCAGGGACCACGAGCAGTACTTC. The chain joins TRBV21-1 to TRBJ2-7. TRBV21-1 is assigned pseudogene status. The CDR3 is 15 residues long.

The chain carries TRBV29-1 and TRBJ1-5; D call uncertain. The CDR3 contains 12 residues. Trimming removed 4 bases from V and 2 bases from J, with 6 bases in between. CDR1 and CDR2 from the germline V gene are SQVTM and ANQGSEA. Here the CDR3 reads CSVGGGNQPQHF. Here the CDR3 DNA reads TGCAGCGTTGGGGGTGGCAATCAGCCCCAGCATTTT.

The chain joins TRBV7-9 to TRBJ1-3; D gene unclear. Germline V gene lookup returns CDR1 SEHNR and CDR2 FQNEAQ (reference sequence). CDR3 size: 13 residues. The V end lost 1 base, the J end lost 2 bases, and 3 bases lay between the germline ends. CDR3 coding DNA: TGTGCCAGCAGCTTAGACCCTGGAAACACCATATATTTT. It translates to CASSLDPGNTIYF.

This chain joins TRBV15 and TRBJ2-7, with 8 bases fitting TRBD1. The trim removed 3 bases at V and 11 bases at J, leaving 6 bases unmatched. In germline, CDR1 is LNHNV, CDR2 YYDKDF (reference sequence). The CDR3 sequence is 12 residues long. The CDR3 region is CATSSFGQGKYF. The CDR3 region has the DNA TGTGCCACCAGCAGTTTCGGACAGGGCAAGTACTTC.

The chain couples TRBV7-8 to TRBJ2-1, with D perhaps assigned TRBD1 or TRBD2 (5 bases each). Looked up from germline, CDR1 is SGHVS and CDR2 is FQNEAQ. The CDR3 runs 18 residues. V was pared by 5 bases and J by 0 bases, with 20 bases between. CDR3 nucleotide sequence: TGTGCCAGCAGCCGGGATTTGGGGGTCCGGAGCTCCTACAATGAGCAGTTCTTC. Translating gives CASSRDLGVRSSYNEQFF.

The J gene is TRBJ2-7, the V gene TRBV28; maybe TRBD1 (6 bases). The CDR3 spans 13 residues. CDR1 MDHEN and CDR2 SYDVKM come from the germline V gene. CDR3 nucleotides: TGTGCTATTAGAAGGGCAGGGGTCTACGAGCAGTACTTC. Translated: CAIRRAGVYEQYF.

As DNA, the CDR3 is TGCGCCAGCAGCCAAGAAGATGATCAGCCCCAGCATTTT. Translation gives CASSQEDDQPQHF. The chain links TRBV4-3 to TRBJ1-5; D call uncertain. CDR3 length equals 13 residues. Germline assignment: CDR1 LGHNA and CDR2 YSLEER. V was pared by 0 bases and J by 5 bases, with 5 bases between.

The CDR3 reads CASSLGTGYTEAFF. In DNA, the CDR3 is TGCGCCAGCAGCTTGGGGACAGGGTACACTGAAGCTTTCTTT. The gene calls are TRBV5-1 and TRBJ1-1, with TRBD1 matching 8 bases. Trimming at V came to 0 bases and at J to 3 bases, leaving 1 base not matched to a gene. This CDR3 has 14 amino acids. Germline assignment: CDR1 SGHRS and CDR2 YFSETQ.

CDR3 residues: CASSEDRDSYEQYF. CDR3 DNA sequence: TGTGCCAGCAGTGAAGACCGGGACAGCTACGAGCAGTACTTC. This chain uses TRBV2 with TRBJ2-7; 7 positions match TRBD1. V lost 1 base to trimming and J lost 3 bases; unmatched junction nucleotides: 3. Germline V gene lookup returns CDR1 SNHLY and CDR2 FYNNEI. This CDR3 is 14 amino acids long.

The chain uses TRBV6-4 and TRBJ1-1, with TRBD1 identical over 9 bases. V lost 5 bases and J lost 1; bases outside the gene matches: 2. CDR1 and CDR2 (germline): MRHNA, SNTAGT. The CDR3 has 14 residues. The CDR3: CASSTGGENTEAFF. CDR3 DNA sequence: TGTGCCAGCAGTACAGGGGGCGAGAACACTGAAGCTTTCTTT.

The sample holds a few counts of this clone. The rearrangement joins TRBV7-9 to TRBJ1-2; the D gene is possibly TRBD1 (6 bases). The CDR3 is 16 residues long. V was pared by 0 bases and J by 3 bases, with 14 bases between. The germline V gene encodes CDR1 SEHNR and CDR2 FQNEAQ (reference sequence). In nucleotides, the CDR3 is TGTGCCAGCAGCTTAGCGACCGGGACACGCGACTATGGCTACACCTTC. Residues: CASSLATGTRDYGYTF.

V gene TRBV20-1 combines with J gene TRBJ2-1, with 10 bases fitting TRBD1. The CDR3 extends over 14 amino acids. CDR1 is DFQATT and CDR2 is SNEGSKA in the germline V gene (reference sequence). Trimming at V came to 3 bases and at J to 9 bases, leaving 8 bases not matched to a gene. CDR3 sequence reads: CSASIRQGAVEQFF. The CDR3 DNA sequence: TGCAGTGCTAGTATCCGACAGGGGGCAGTTGAGCAGTTCTTC.

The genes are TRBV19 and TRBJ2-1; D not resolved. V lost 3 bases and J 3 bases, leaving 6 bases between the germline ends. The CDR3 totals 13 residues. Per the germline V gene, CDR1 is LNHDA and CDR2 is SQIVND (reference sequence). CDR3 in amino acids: CASSMIHYNEQFF. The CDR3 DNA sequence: TGTGCCAGTAGTATGATTCACTACAATGAGCAGTTCTTC.

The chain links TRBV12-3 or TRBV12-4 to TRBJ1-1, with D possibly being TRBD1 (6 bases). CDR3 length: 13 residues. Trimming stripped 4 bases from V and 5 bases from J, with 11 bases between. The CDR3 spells CASSYRVFTEAFF. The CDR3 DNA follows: TGTGCCAGCAGTTACAGGGTTTTTACTGAAGCTTTCTTT.

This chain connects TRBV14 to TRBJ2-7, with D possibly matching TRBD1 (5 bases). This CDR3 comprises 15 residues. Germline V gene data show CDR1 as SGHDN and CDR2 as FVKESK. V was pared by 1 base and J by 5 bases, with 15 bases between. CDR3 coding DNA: TGTGCCAGCAGCCAAGCGGCAGGGATGGTAAACGAGCAGTACTTC. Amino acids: CASSQAAGMVNEQYF.

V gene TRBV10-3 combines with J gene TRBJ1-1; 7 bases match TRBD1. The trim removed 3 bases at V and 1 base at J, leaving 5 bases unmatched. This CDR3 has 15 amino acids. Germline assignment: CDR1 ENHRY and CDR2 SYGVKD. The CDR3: CAISESGTANTEAFF. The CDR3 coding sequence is TGTGCCATCAGTGAATCCGGGACAGCGAACACTGAAGCTTTCTTT.

The DNA for the CDR3 is TGCGCCAGCAGACTGCGGCCCACAGATACGCAGTATTTT. Translation gives CASRLRPTDTQYF. The genes are TRBV5-1 and TRBJ2-3; D call uncertain. The CDR3 totals 13 residues. The V end was cut by 5 bases, the J end by 2 bases, with 9 bases between. Per the germline V gene, CDR1 is SGHRS and CDR2 is YFSETQ.

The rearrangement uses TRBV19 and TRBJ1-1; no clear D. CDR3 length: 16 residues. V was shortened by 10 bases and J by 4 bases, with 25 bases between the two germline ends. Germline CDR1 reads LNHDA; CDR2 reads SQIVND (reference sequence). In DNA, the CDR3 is TGTGCCACGACACCTACTGGGCCCGGGCGAGGCACTGAAGCTTTCTTT. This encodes CATTPTGPGRGTEAFF.

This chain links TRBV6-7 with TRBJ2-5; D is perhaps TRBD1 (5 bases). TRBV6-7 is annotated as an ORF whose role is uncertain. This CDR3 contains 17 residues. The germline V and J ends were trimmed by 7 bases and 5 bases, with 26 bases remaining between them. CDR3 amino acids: CASTSYSGVLKGETQYF. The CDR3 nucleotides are TGTGCCAGCACCTCGTACTCAGGAGTACTAAAGGGGGAGACCCAGTACTTC.

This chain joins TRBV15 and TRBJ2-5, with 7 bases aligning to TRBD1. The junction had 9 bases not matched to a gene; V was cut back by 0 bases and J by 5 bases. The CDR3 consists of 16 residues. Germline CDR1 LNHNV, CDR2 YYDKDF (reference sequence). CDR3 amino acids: CATSREGRGPRETQYF. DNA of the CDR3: TGTGCCACCAGCAGAGAAGGAAGGGGGCCTCGGGAGACCCAGTACTTC.

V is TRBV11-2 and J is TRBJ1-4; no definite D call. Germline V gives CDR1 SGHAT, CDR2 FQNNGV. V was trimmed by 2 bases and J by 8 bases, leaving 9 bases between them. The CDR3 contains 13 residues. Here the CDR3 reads CASSLIEGEKLFF. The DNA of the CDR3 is TGTGCCAGCAGCTTAATTGAAGGCGAAAAACTGTTTTTT.

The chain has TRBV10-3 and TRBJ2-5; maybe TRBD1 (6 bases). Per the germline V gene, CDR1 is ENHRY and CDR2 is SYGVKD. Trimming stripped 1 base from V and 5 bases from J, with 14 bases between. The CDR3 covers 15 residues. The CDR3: CAISEWGSGDETQYF. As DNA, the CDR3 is TGTGCCATCAGTGAGTGGGGTTCAGGGGACGAGACCCAGTACTTC.

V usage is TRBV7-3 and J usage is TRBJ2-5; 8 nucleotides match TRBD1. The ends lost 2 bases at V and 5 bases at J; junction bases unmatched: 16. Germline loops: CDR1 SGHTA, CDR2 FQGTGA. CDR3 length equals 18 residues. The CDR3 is CASSLGLVAGGGMETQYF. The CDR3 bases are TGTGCCAGCAGCTTAGGATTGGTGGCAGGGGGCGGTATGGAGACCCAGTACTTC.

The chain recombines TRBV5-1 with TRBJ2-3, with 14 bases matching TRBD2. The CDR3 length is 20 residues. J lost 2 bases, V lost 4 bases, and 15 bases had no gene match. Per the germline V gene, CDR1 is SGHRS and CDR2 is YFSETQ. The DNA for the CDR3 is TGCGCCAGCAGCCCATACGGACTAGCGGGGGGCCGGGGAACCACAGATACGCAGTATTTT. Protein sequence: CASSPYGLAGGRGTTDTQYF.

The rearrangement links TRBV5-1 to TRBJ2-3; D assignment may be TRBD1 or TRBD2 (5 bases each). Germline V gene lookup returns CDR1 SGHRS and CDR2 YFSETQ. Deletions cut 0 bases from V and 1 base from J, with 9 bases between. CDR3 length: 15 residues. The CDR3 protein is CASSLDGDRTDTQYF. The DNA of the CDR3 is TGCGCCAGCAGCTTGGACGGGGACCGCACAGATACGCAGTATTTT.

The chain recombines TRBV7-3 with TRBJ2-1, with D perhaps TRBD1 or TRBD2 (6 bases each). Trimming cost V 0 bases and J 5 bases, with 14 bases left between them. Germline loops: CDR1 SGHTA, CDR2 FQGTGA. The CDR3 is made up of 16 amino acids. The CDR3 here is CASSLTPAGGHNEQFF. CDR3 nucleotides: TGTGCCAGCAGCTTAACCCCTGCCGGGGGCCACAATGAGCAGTTCTTC.

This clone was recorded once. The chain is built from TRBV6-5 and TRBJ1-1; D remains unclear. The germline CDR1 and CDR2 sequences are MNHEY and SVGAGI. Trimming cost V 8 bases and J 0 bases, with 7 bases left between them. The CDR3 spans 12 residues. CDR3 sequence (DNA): TGTGCCAGCTCCACAGTGAACACTGAAGCTTTCTTT. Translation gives CASSTVNTEAFF.

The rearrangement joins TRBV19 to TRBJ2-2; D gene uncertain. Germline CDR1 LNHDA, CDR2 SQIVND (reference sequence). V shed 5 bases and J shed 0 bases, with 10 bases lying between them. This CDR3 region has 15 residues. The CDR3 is CASSWPATNTGELFF. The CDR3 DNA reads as TGTGCCAGTAGTTGGCCGGCCACGAACACCGGGGAGCTGTTTTTT.